A selection of T cell receptor beta chains follows, all from one sample in a study of response to subunit inactivated influenza vaccine. TCRdb re-called the RT-PCR reads with MiXCR, one entry per CDR3 protein. The sample contains 400,000 to 550,000 distinct CDR3 sequences, around 25% of which appear only once. The sequenced sample was CD4+ T cells sorted from PBMCs, obtained 4 to 6 days after vaccination. These receptors came from a man aged 45-65 years who received an inactivated influenza vaccine. CDR3s include the opening cysteine and the closing phenylalanine or tryptophan. Each record gives: CDR3 DNA, CDR3 protein, V gene, clone size, D gene, J gene. D genes are given only for firm matches. Rows may omit the clone size; those that give it use once, few, many or a size class.

CDR3 DNA: TGCAGCGTTGGGGGACTAGCGGGCACCGGGGAGCTGTTTTTT; CDR3 protein: CSVGGLAGTGELFF; V gene: TRBV29-1; clone size: NA; D gene: TRBD2; J gene: TRBJ2-2
CDR3 DNA: TGTGCCAGCAGCTTTGTGTTCGAACAGGGCTATGGCTACACCTTC; CDR3 protein: CASSFVFEQGYGYTF; V gene: TRBV7-2; clone size: NA; D gene: NA; J gene: TRBJ1-2
CDR3 DNA: TGCGCCAGCAGCAGACTAGCGGGAGAGTCCTACGAGCAGTACTTC; CDR3 protein: CASSRLAGESYEQYF; V gene: TRBV5-1; clone size: NA; D gene: TRBD2; J gene: TRBJ2-7
CDR3 DNA: TGCGCCAGCAGTCAATCCGTTAGCAATCAGCCCCAGCATTTT; CDR3 protein: CASSQSVSNQPQHF; V gene: TRBV23-1; clone size: NA; D gene: NA; J gene: TRBJ1-5
CDR3 DNA: TGTGCCAGCAGTGAAGCCCAGGCTAGCGGTTACGAGCAGTACTTC; CDR3 protein: CASSEAQASGYEQYF; V gene: TRBV6-1; clone size: NA; D gene: TRBD2; J gene: TRBJ2-7
CDR3 DNA: TGTGCCAGCAGTTACGTAAGCGGGGGGGCTTCAGAGACCCAGTACTTC; CDR3 protein: CASSYVSGGASETQYF; V gene: TRBV6-2/TRBV6-3; clone size: few; D gene: TRBD2; J gene: TRBJ2-5
CDR3 DNA: TGTGCCAGCAGCTTCCACGCTCCGGGACAGGGAACCGGGGAGCTGTTTTTT; CDR3 protein: CASSFHAPGQGTGELFF; V gene: TRBV5-5; clone size: NA; D gene: TRBD1; J gene: TRBJ2-2
CDR3 DNA: TGTGCCATCAGTGAAGGACTAGTCAACTCCTACGAGCAGTACTTC; CDR3 protein: CAISEGLVNSYEQYF; V gene: TRBV10-3; clone size: few; D gene: TRBD2; J gene: TRBJ2-7
CDR3 DNA: TGCAGCGTTCGGGCCGAAGGGTGGGACAGGGTCGCGCAGTACTTC; CDR3 protein: CSVRAEGWDRVAQYF; V gene: TRBV29-1; clone size: few; D gene: TRBD1; J gene: TRBJ2-7
CDR3 DNA: TGTGCCATCAGTGAGTCCGGCAGGAGCTATGGCTACACCTTC; CDR3 protein: CAISESGRSYGYTF; V gene: TRBV10-3; clone size: NA; D gene: NA; J gene: TRBJ1-2
CDR3 DNA: TGCAGTGCTTTGGATAGCGGGGCCGACACAGATACGCAGTATTTT; CDR3 protein: CSALDSGADTDTQYF; V gene: TRBV20-1; clone size: NA; D gene: TRBD2; J gene: TRBJ2-3
CDR3 DNA: TGTGCCAGCAGTGAAGTAAACAGGGACTACAATGAGCAGTTCTTC; CDR3 protein: CASSEVNRDYNEQFF; V gene: TRBV2; clone size: once; D gene: NA; J gene: TRBJ2-1
CDR3 DNA: TGTGCCAGCAGTTATATTCCCTACGAGCAGTACTTC; CDR3 protein: CASSYIPYEQYF; V gene: TRBV2; clone size: NA; D gene: NA; J gene: TRBJ2-7
CDR3 DNA: TGTGCCAGCAGTTCCAGTCCCGGGACAGGGGGCGTCCGGAACACCGGGGAGCTGTTTTTT; CDR3 protein: CASSSSPGTGGVRNTGELFF; V gene: TRBV28; clone size: NA; D gene: TRBD1; J gene: TRBJ2-2
CDR3 DNA: TGCAGTGCTCCCCGGGGGCAATCCTACAATGAGCAGTTCTTC; CDR3 protein: CSAPRGQSYNEQFF; V gene: TRBV20-1; clone size: NA; D gene: NA; J gene: TRBJ2-1
CDR3 DNA: TGTGCCAGCAGGGCGGGGATGTCCGTGGATACGCAGTATTTT; CDR3 protein: CASRAGMSVDTQYF; V gene: TRBV28; clone size: NA; D gene: NA; J gene: TRBJ2-3
CDR3 DNA: TGTGCCAGTAGAGCGGGGGCGCGTTATGGCTACACCTTC; CDR3 protein: CASRAGARYGYTF; V gene: TRBV19; clone size: NA; D gene: NA; J gene: TRBJ1-2
CDR3 DNA: TGTGCCAGCAGCCACAGGGGTTCGGACGAGCAGTACTTC; CDR3 protein: CASSHRGSDEQYF; V gene: TRBV12-3/TRBV12-4; clone size: NA; D gene: TRBD1; J gene: TRBJ2-7
CDR3 DNA: TGTGCCAGCAGCTTTGAGGGATTTGGCTACACCTTC; CDR3 protein: CASSFEGFGYTF; V gene: TRBV11-2; clone size: few; D gene: NA; J gene: TRBJ1-2
CDR3 DNA: TGTGCCAGCAGTTTAGAGGTGGGGGGGCGCGGAGATACGCAGTATTTT; CDR3 protein: CASSLEVGGRGDTQYF; V gene: TRBV12-3/TRBV12-4; clone size: many; D gene: NA; J gene: TRBJ2-3
CDR3 DNA: TGTGCCAGCAGTCGAACAGGGGGAGTAGAGACCCAGTACTTC; CDR3 protein: CASSRTGGVETQYF; V gene: TRBV6-1; clone size: few; D gene: TRBD1; J gene: TRBJ2-5